This note documents a single TCR beta chain sequence. V was cut by 3 bases and J by 7 bases, with 7 bases left in between. Germline CDR1 and CDR2: SNHLY and FYNNEI. The CDR3 covers 11 residues. Data came from immunoSEQ multiplex PCR; TCRdb stores just in-frame clones and leaves some out. The table records fewer than 90,000 clones, nearly 95% of them present only once. The sample belongs to a study of blood T cell repertoires in COVID-19. Study as a whole: Acute and convalescent COVID-19 specimens originated in the United States, Italy and Spain.

The genes are TRBV2 and TRBJ2-7; tentatively, D is TRBD2 (5 bases). The receptor was isolated from a human donor with active COVID-19. The donor label of this sample is uncertain. Sequencing input: peripheral blood. The CDR3 spells CASSEAGEQYF. CDR3 coding DNA: TGTGCCAGCAGTGAGGCGGGTGAGCAGTACTTC.